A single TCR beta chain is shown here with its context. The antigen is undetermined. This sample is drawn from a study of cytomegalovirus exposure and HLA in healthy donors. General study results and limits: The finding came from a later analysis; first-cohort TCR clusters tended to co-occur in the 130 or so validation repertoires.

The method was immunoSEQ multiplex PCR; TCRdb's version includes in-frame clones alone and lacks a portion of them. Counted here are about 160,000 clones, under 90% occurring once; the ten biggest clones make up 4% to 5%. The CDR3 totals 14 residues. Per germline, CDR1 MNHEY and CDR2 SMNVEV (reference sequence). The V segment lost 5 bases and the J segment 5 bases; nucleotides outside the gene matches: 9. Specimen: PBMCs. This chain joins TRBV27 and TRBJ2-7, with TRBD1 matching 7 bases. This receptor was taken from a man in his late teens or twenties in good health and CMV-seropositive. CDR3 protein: CASSTTGERNEQYF. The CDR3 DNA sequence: TGTGCCAGCAGTACTACAGGGGAGCGCAACGAGCAGTACTTC.